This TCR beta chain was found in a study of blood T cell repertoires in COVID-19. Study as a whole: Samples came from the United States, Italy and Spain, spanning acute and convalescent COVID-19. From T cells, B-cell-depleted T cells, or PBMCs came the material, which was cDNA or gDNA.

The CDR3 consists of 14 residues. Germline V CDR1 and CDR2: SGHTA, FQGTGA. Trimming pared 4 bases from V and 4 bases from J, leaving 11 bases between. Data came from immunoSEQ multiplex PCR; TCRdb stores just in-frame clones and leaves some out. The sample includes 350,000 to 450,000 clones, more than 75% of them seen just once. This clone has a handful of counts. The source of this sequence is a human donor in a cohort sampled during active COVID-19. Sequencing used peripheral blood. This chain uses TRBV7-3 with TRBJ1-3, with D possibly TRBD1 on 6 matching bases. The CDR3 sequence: CASSSGTFGNTIYF. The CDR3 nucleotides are TGTGCCAGCAGCTCAGGGACATTCGGAAACACCATATATTTT.